Below, one TCR beta chain is given with its context. The sample belongs to a study of T cell changes during pregnancy in multiple sclerosis. Generated by immunoSEQ multiplex PCR, the TCRdb table keeps only in-frame clones and is missing some. The data show roughly 100,000 clones, 85% to 95% seen once. With 4 bases clipped from V and 6 bases from J, the junction kept 5 bases outside the gene matches. CDR3 size: 15 residues. Per the germline V gene, CDR1 is SGHDT and CDR2 is YYEEEE. The sample in question was peripheral blood, obtained after pregnancy. The receptor comes from a female donor with multiple sclerosis, enrolled in a pregnancy study. The chain links TRBV5-6 to TRBJ2-1, with 12 bases that match TRBD2. CDR3 amino acids: CASSSLAGGGNEQFF. The CDR3 nucleotides read TGTGCCAGCAGCAGTCTAGCGGGAGGGGGCAATGAGCAGTTCTTC.